The present TCR beta chain was sequenced within a study of T cell responses to AZD1222 COVID-19 vaccine. The CDR3 extends over 12 amino acids. Germline lookup yields CDR1 GTSNPN and CDR2 SVGIG (reference sequence). The V end lost 2 bases, the J end lost 5 bases, and 9 bases lay between the germline ends. Of note for this clone: Its antigen remains unidentified.

Notes on the study in general: It was only a handful of AZD1222 recipients who were seropositive at baseline. Most donors were white British, females outnumbered males, and clonal diversity was possibly underestimated. Unmutated variant regions are reportedly the target of nearly half of TCRs that are spike-specific.

Generated by immunoSEQ multiplex PCR, the TCRdb table keeps only in-frame clones and is missing some. The table shows more than 90,000 clones, with about 87% occurring only once. Specimen: peripheral blood, collected 28 days after the second AZD1222 dose. This sequence originates from an adult who received the AZD1222 COVID-19 vaccine. The chain joins TRBV30 to TRBJ2-5; possibly TRBD1 or TRBD2 for D (6 bases each). The CDR3 DNA is TGTGCCTGGAGTAGGAGGGGGGAGACCCAGTACTTC. Translation: CAWSRRGETQYF.